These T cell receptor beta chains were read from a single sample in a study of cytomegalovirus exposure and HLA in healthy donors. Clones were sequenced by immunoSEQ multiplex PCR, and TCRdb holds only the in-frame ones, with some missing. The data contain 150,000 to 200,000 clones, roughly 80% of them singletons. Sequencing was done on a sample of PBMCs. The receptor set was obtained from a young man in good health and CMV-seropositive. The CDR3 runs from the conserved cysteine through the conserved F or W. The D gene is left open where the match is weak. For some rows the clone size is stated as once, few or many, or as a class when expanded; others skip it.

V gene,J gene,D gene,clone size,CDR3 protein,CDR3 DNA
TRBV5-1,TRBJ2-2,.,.,CASSLGGNTGELFF,TGCGCCAGCAGCTTGGGAGGGAACACCGGGGAGCTGTTTTTT
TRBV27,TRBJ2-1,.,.,CASSLFRGSSYNEQFF,TGTGCCAGCAGTTTATTTCGGGGGAGCTCCTACAATGAGCAGTTCTTC
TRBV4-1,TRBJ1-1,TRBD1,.,CASSPRTGSTEAFF,TGCGCCAGCAGCCCCCGGACAGGGAGCACTGAAGCTTTCTTT
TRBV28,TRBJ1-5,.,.,CASSFPGQYSNQPQHF,TGTGCCAGCAGTTTCCCTGGACAGTATAGCAATCAGCCCCAGCATTTT
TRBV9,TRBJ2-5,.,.,CASSLGGKYQETQYF,TGTGCCAGCAGCCTCGGAGGGAAGTACCAAGAGACCCAGTACTTC
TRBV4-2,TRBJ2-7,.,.,CASSPGTEIYEQYF,TGTGCCAGCAGCCCCGGGACTGAGATCTACGAGCAGTACTTC
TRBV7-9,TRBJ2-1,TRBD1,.,CASSAKTGGYERYNEQFF,TGTGCCAGCAGCGCGAAGACAGGGGGCTACGAGCGATACAATGAGCAGTTCTTC
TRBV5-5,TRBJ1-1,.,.,CASSLTHLEAFF,TGTGCCAGCAGCCTGACTCATCTTGAAGCTTTCTTT
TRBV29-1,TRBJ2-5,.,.,CSVDGQQETQYF,TGCAGCGTTGATGGACAGCAAGAGACCCAGTACTTC
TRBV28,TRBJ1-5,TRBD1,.,CASSLRGRQPQHF,TGTGCCAGCAGTTTAAGGGGGCGACAGCCCCAGCATTTT
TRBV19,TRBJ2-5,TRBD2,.,CASSTSGQETQYF,TGTGCCAGTAGTACTAGCGGTCAAGAGACCCAGTACTTC
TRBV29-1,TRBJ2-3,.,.,CSVRFGFSDTQYF,TGCAGCGTCAGGTTCGGTTTTTCCGATACGCAGTATTTT
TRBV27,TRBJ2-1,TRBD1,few,CASSLWTGGNEQFF,TGTGCCAGCAGTTTATGGACAGGGGGCAATGAGCAGTTCTTC
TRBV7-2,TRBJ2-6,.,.,CASSPTGSGANVLTF,TGTGCCAGCAGCCCAACAGGGTCTGGGGCCAACGTCCTGACTTTC
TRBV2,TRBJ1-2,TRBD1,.,CASRGGPRDGYTF,TGTGCCAGCCGAGGGGGCCCGCGGGATGGCTACACCTTC
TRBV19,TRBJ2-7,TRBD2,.,CASSSPLAGASYEQYF,TGTGCCAGTAGTTCTCCCCTAGCGGGGGCATCCTACGAGCAGTACTTC
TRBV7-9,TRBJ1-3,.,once,CASSLVAYGNTIYF,TGTGCCAGCAGCTTAGTGGCTTACGGAAACACCATATATTTT
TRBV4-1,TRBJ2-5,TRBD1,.,CASSQPGPGQGQNQETQYF,TGCGCCAGCAGCCAACCAGGGCCCGGACAGGGTCAGAACCAAGAGACCCAGTACTTC
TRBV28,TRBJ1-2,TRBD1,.,CPSRSGQVFNYGYTF,TGTCCCAGCAGGTCTGGACAGGTCTTCAACTATGGCTACACCTTC
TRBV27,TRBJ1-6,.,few,CASSSRENSPLHF,TGTGCCAGCAGTTCCAGGGAAAATTCACCCCTCCACTTT
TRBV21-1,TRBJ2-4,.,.,CASSSRCDPAVKNIQYF,TGTGCCAGCAGCTCCCGTTGCGACCCCGCGGTCAAAAACATTCAGTACTTC
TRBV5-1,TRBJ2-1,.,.,CASSYYYNEQFF,TGCGCCAGCAGCTACTATTACAATGAGCAGTTCTTC
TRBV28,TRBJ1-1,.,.,CASKTGGTNTEAFF,TGTGCCAGCAAAACTGGGGGGACGAACACTGAAGCTTTCTTT
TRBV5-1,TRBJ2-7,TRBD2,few,CASSYRQGEGYEQYF,TGCGCCAGCAGCTACCGACAAGGGGAGGGCTACGAGCAGTACTTC
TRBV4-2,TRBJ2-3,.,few,CASSLQGSTDTQYF,TGTGCCAGCAGCTTGCAGGGTAGCACAGATACGCAGTATTTT
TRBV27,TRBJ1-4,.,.,CASDDSLVEPTNEKLFF,TGTGCCAGTGATGACAGCCTAGTTGAACCAACTAATGAAAAACTGTTTTTT
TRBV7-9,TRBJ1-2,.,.,CASSSEGVWDGYTF,TGTGCCAGCAGCTCAGAGGGGGTGTGGGATGGCTACACCTTC
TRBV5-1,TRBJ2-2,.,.,CASSRGTGELFF,TGCGCCAGCAGCCGGGGGACCGGGGAGCTGTTTTTT
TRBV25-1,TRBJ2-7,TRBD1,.,CVSTPRTTGALSYEQYF,TGTGTCAGCACCCCAAGGACGACAGGGGCCCTCTCCTACGAGCAGTACTTC
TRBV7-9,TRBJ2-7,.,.,CASSFVGGYEQYF,TGTGCCAGCAGCTTTGTCGGTGGCTACGAGCAGTACTTC
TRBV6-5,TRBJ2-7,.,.,CASSYAAGAGYEQYF,TGTGCCAGCAGTTACGCCGCGGGGGCGGGCTACGAGCAGTACTTC
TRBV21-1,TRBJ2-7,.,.,CASSTETGAYEQYF,TGTGCCAGCAGCACGGAGACAGGAGCCTACGAGCAGTACTTC
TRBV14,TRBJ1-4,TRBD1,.,CASSQAPGQGQGEKLFF,TGTGCCAGCAGCCAAGCCCCGGGACAGGGGCAAGGCGAAAAACTGTTTTTT
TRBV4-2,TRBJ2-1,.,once,CASSQDQYAGSSYNEQFF,TGTGCCAGCAGCCAAGATCAGTATGCGGGGAGCTCCTACAATGAGCAGTTCTTC
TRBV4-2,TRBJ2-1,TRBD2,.,CASSQPGASGSGYNEQFF,TGTGCCAGCAGCCAACCAGGGGCTAGCGGGAGTGGATACAATGAGCAGTTCTTC
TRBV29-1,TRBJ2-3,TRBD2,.,CSAREGVFDTQYF,TGCAGCGCTAGGGAGGGAGTCTTTGATACGCAGTATTTT
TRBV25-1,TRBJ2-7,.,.,CASSEPLSLEQYF,TGTGCCAGCAGTGAACCCCTGTCCCTCGAGCAGTACTTC
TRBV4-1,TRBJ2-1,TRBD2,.,CASSQRLAENYNEQFF,TGCGCCAGCAGCCAACGACTAGCGGAAAATTACAATGAGCAGTTCTTC
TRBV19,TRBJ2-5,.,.,CASREGRAQETQYF,TGTGCCAGTAGAGAGGGCCGGGCCCAAGAGACCCAGTACTTC
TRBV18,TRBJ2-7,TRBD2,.,CASSPPSGTSSSYEQYF,TGTGCCAGCTCACCACCCTCCGGGACTAGCAGCTCCTACGAGCAGTACTTC
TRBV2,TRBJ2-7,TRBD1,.,CASSFGTGLLEQYF,TGTGCCAGCAGTTTCGGGACAGGGTTGTTAGAGCAGTACTTC
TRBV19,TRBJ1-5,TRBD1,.,CASSPGPGTGSGNQPQHF,TGTGCCAGTAGTCCTGGTCCCGGGACAGGTTCGGGCAATCAGCCCCAGCATTTT